These 20 T cell receptor beta chains were all obtained from the same sample, sequenced in a study of PD-1 and CTLA-4 blockade in melanoma. The method was immunoSEQ multiplex PCR; TCRdb's version includes in-frame clones alone and lacks a portion of them. Here the sample spans fewer than 20,000 clones, about 70% being singletons. The material was CD8+ T cells from peripheral blood, obtained from a patient given anti-PD-1 treatment. All receptors derive from a human donor with melanoma.

Remarks on this clone: A read error may account for a junction end that differs from germline. The chain couples TRBV7-7 to TRBJ2-1, with TRBD1 as a possible D gene (5 bases). The germline gives CDR1 SSHAT, CDR2 FNYEAQ (reference sequence). The CDR3 is 16 residues long. CDR3 DNA: TGTGCTAGCAGCTTAGGGGCCCAAACCCCCTACAATGAGCAGTTCTTC. Residues: CASSLGAQTPYNEQFF.

The chain joins TRBV5-6 to TRBJ1-2; 10 bases line up with TRBD1. V lost 0 bases to trimming and J lost 5 bases; unmatched junction nucleotides: 10. Germline assignment: CDR1 SGHDT and CDR2 YYEEEE. The CDR3 has 17 residues. CDR3 region: CASSLEGDRGISYGYTF. For the CDR3, the DNA is TGTGCCAGCAGCTTGGAAGGGGACAGGGGAATTTCGTATGGCTACACCTTC. The whole variable domain, filled in from reference TRBV5-6 and TRBJ1-2, reads DAGVTQSPTHLIKTRGQQVTLRCSPKSGHDTVSWYQQALGQGPQFIFQYYEEEERQRGNFPDRFSGHQFPNYSSELNVNALLLGDSALYLCASSLEGDRGISYGYTFGSGTRLTVV.

The chain employs TRBV18 and TRBJ1-6; 7 nucleotides match TRBD1. Germline lookup yields CDR1 KGHSH and CDR2 LQKENI. Unmatched junction bases numbered 3, after V lost 3 bases and J lost 7 bases. This CDR3 is built from 14 residues. CDR3 bases: TGTGCCAGCTCACCGGGACAGCCCAATTCACCCCTCCACTTT. It specifies CASSPGQPNSPLHF.

J is TRBJ2-7 and V is TRBV5-4, with a possible D match to TRBD2 (6 bases). This CDR3 has 16 amino acids. Germline V gives CDR1 SGHNT, CDR2 YYREEE (reference sequence). Trimming left V 4 bases short and J 7 bases short, with 24 bases between. This chain's CDR3 is CASSPRPRDSLTEQYF. CDR3 DNA sequence: TGTGCCAGCAGCCCGCGTCCCCGGGACTCGCTTACGGAGCAGTACTTC.

This rearrangement joins TRBV29-1 to TRBJ1-1; unclear D gene. The CDR3 is 11 residues long. The V end lost 5 bases, the J end lost 1 base, and 5 bases lay between the germline ends. Per germline, CDR1 SQVTM and CDR2 ANQGSEA. CDR3: CSVYQNTEAFF. CDR3 sequence (DNA): TGCAGCGTTTACCAGAACACTGAAGCTTTCTTT. The whole variable domain, filled in from reference TRBV29-1 and TRBJ1-1, reads SAVISQKPSRDICQRGTSLTIQCQVDSQVTMMFWYRQQPGQSLTLIATANQGSEATYESGFVIDKFPISRPNLTFSTLTVSNMSPEDSSIYLCSVYQNTEAFFGQGTRLTVV.

The genes are TRBV7-2 and TRBJ2-5; D perhaps matches TRBD2 (5 bases). The CDR3 runs to 16 residues. CDR1 and CDR2 (germline): SGHTA, FQGNSA. The V and J ends lost 4 bases and 4 bases respectively, with 19 bases between them. In DNA, the CDR3 is TGTGCCAGCAGCTCCTGGGGAGCCGGGTCAGGAGAGACCCAGTACTTC. It yields the protein CASSSWGAGSGETQYF.

The rearrangement uses TRBV11-3 and TRBJ2-7; TRBD1 matches at 7 bases. CDR3 length: 16 amino acids. V lost 4 bases to trimming and J lost 7 bases; unmatched junction nucleotides: 16. Germline V gives CDR1 SGHNT, CDR2 YENEEA. The CDR3 nucleotides read TGTGCCAGCAGCTGGGACAGTAACTATTCTCCAGGGGAGCAGTACTTC. It specifies CASSWDSNYSPGEQYF.

By share of the sample, this clone is medium-sized. The J gene is TRBJ1-5, the V gene TRBV7-8, with no clear D. V was pared by 4 bases and J by 0 bases, with 7 bases between. The CDR3 has 14 amino acids. CDR1 and CDR2 from the germline V gene are SGHVS and FQNEAQ. The CDR3 is CASSSDGSNQPQHF. CDR3 DNA: TGTGCCAGCAGCTCTGACGGTAGCAATCAGCCCCAGCATTTT.

The V call is TRBV12-3 or TRBV12-4, the J call TRBJ1-5; D call uncertain. Trimming left V 1 base short and J 6 bases short, with 1 base between. The CDR3 is 11 amino acids. For the CDR3, the DNA is TGTGCCAGCAGTTTAGGTCAGCCCCAGCATTTT. Encoded protein: CASSLGQPQHF.

This clone was observed a handful of times. This rearrangement joins TRBV3-1 (or the pseudogene TRBV3-2) to TRBJ1-2, with D uncertain. This CDR3 is 13 amino acids long. The V gene's germline CDR1 is LGHDT and CDR2 YNNKEL (reference sequence). V lost 4 bases and J 3 bases, leaving 9 bases between the germline ends. The chain's CDR3 is CASSRRLYYGYTF. In DNA, the CDR3 is TGTGCCAGCAGCCGACGGTTGTACTATGGCTACACCTTC.

V and J are TRBV6-5 and TRBJ2-3; D not resolved. The V gene lost 0 bases and the J gene lost 0 bases, with 10 bases spanning the gap. Germline CDR1 reads MNHEY; CDR2 reads SVGAGI. The CDR3 runs 16 residues. DNA for the CDR3: TGTGCCAGCAGTTACTCCGAGCGAGCTAGCACAGATACGCAGTATTTT. It is translated as CASSYSERASTDTQYF.

The genes are TRBV14 and TRBJ2-3, with 9 bases that match TRBD2. Germline lookup yields CDR1 SGHDN and CDR2 FVKESK. This CDR3 contains 15 residues. V shed 4 bases, J shed 2 bases, and the junction held 4 bases outside the gene matches. This chain's CDR3 is CASSPASGATDTQYF. CDR3 DNA: TGTGCCAGCAGCCCCGCTAGCGGGGCCACAGATACGCAGTATTTT.

In this sample, this clone turned up a few times. The chain has TRBV4-2 and TRBJ2-3; TRBD2 agrees at 7 bases. The germline CDR1 and CDR2 sequences are LGHNA and YNFKEQ. This CDR3 is built from 20 residues. After removal of 0 bases from V and 1 base from J, the junction contained 16 bases not matched to a gene. CDR3 sequence reads: CASSQDLTFGGGGGTDTQYF. CDR3 nucleotide sequence: TGTGCCAGCAGCCAAGATCTTACGTTTGGCGGGGGAGGTGGCACAGATACGCAGTATTTT.

The chain carries TRBV2 and TRBJ2-1, with 11 bases that match TRBD2. The J segment lost 0 bases and the V segment lost 4 bases, leaving 5 bases of the junction unmatched. The CDR3 is 17 amino acids. CDR1 and CDR2 (germline): SNHLY, FYNNEI. CDR3: CASSGTSGPSSYNEQFF. DNA of the CDR3: TGTGCCAGCAGTGGGACTAGCGGGCCGAGCTCCTACAATGAGCAGTTCTTC.

CDR3 in DNA: TGCGCCAGCCGGGACTACTCCTACAATGAGCAGTTCTTC. Its protein is CASRDYSYNEQFF. The chain carries TRBV10-1 and TRBJ2-1; TRBD2 aligns across 7 bases. With 8 bases clipped from V and 0 bases from J, the junction kept 1 base outside the gene matches. Germline CDR1 and CDR2: WNHNN and SYGVQD (reference sequence). The CDR3 is made up of 13 amino acids.

The chain employs TRBV27 and TRBJ1-1, with D possibly TRBD1 on 5 matching bases. The CDR3 loop spans 15 amino acids. V was shortened by 0 bases and J by 5 bases, with 13 bases between the two germline ends. CDR1 is MNHEY, CDR2 SMNVEV, per germline (reference sequence). This CDR3 is CASSLSNAGSTEAFF. The CDR3, as DNA: TGTGCCAGCAGTTTATCTAATGCAGGGTCTACTGAAGCTTTCTTT.

The rearrangement uses TRBV4-1 and TRBJ2-3; D gene ambiguous. This CDR3 is 17 amino acids long. CDR1 MGHRA and CDR2 YSYEKL come from the germline V gene. V lost 1 base, J lost 4 bases, and 18 bases lay in between. DNA of the CDR3: TGCGCCAGCAGCCAAGTTAGTGTGGTCAGAATTCCAGATACGCAGTATTTT. It yields the protein CASSQVSVVRIPDTQYF.

The CDR3 DNA reads as TGCGCCAGCAGTACCACTAGCGGGGGGGCCTACGAGCAGTACTTC. The encoded protein is CASSTTSGGAYEQYF. This chain uses TRBV4-1 with TRBJ2-7, with 13 bases aligning to TRBD2. This CDR3 is 15 amino acids long. Per germline, CDR1 MGHRA and CDR2 YSYEKL. With V trimmed by 6 bases and J by 2 bases, 4 bases remained unmatched.

This chain links TRBV27 with TRBJ1-4; D gene unclear. Germline V CDR1 and CDR2: MNHEY, SMNVEV (reference sequence). Trimming shortened V by 5 bases and J by 0 bases, and 10 bases separated the two germline ends. The CDR3 sequence is 15 residues long. CDR3 protein: CASSPRYATNEKLFF. In nucleotides, the CDR3 is TGTGCCAGCAGTCCGAGATATGCAACTAATGAAAAACTGTTTTTT.

The chain links TRBV29-1 to TRBJ1-3; D is uncertain. Deletions cut 8 bases from V and 4 bases from J, with 12 bases between. In germline, CDR1 is SQVTM, CDR2 ANQGSEA. The CDR3 runs 12 residues. CDR3 residues: CSFPGPGNTIYF. The CDR3, as DNA: TGCAGCTTCCCCGGACCAGGAAACACCATATATTTT.